The 10 T cell receptor beta chains in this list originate from one sample, sequenced in a study of T cells in Graves' hyperthyroidism and ophthalmopathy. The CDR3 regions of TCR beta were amplified from RNA transcripts. Using the HTBI primer set, a first-round RT-PCR was run on the TCR CDR3. TCRdb used MiXCR to reprocess the multiplex PCR reads, holding one entry per CDR3 protein. The sample shows 800,000 or so distinct CDR3 sequences, around 38% of them seen only once. The specimen sequenced was blood. These TCRs come from a man in his late teens or twenties with Graves' hyperthyroidism.

There are many counts of this clonotype. This chain connects TRBV9 to TRBJ1-2; possibly TRBD1 for D (5 bases). V was trimmed by 4 bases and J by 1 base, leaving 17 bases between them. This CDR3 is built from 16 residues. CDR1 and CDR2 (germline): SGDLS, YYNGEE. The DNA for the CDR3 is TGTGCCAGCAGCCCGGGACGTGAGCAACTTAACTATGGCTACACCTTC. It is translated as CASSPGREQLNYGYTF.

This clonotype appeared a single time. A clone one base away is much larger, so this may be a read error. The chain uses TRBV5-1 and TRBJ1-1; a weak D match, TRBD1 (5 bases). V dropped 4 bases and J dropped 8 bases, with 21 bases sitting between them. Germline V lookup: CDR1 SGHRS, CDR2 YFSETQ. The CDR3 has 15 amino acids. The CDR3 loop is CASSQTSWGGTEAFF. The CDR3 region has the DNA TGCGCCAGCAGCCAAACAAGCTGGGGCGGGACGGAAGCTTTCTTT.

This clonotype was found a few times. The chain is built from TRBV19 and TRBJ2-7; D is unclear. The CDR3 is 15 amino acids. Germline CDR1 is LNHDA and CDR2 is SQIVND (reference sequence). V was trimmed by 6 bases and J by 3 bases, leaving 18 bases between them. CDR3 protein: CASSLLTIRDYEQYF. The CDR3 nucleotides read TGTGCCAGTAGCCTATTGACCATAAGGGACTACGAGCAGTACTTC.

This clonotype occurred once. This chain uses TRBV29-1 with TRBJ1-2, with a weak D call TRBD1 (5 bases). Germline CDR1 reads SQVTM; CDR2 reads ANQGSEA. The germline V and J ends were trimmed by 8 bases and 4 bases, with 14 bases remaining between them. This CDR3 is 12 amino acids long. In DNA, the CDR3 is TGCAGCCTAGGACCGGGACTCTATGGCTACACCTTC. This codes for CSLGPGLYGYTF. The complete variable domain, with remaining parts taken from reference TRBV29-1 and TRBJ1-2, reads SAVISQKPSRDICQRGTSLTIQCQVDSQVTMMFWYRQQPGQSLTLIATANQGSEATYESGFVIDKFPISRPNLTFSTLTVSNMSPEDSSIYLCSLGPGLYGYTFGSGTRLTVV.

At least ten counts were recorded for this clonotype. The chain uses TRBV7-8 and TRBJ1-4; unclear D gene. Germline lookup yields CDR1 SGHVS and CDR2 FQNEAQ. Deletions cut 5 bases from V and 0 bases from J, with 7 bases between. This CDR3 has 14 residues. The CDR3 DNA follows: TGTGCCAGCAGCCAGACTTCAACTAATGAAAAACTGTTTTTT. It codes for CASSQTSTNEKLFF.

This clonotype occurred many times. The chain combines TRBV2 with TRBJ1-3; D possibly corresponds to TRBD1 (5 bases). The length of the CDR3 is 14 residues. Germline CDR1 SNHLY, CDR2 FYNNEI. V was pared by 6 bases and J by 2 bases, with 11 bases between. The CDR3 loop reads CASRRGPPGNTIYF. CDR3 bases: TGTGCCAGCAGGAGGGGCCCTCCTGGAAACACCATATATTTT.

The rearrangement joins TRBV7-9 to TRBJ1-4; a possible D gene is TRBD1 (5 bases). The germline gives CDR1 SEHNR, CDR2 FQNEAQ (reference sequence). The CDR3 sequence is 18 residues long. Trimming took off 3 bases at V and 0 bases at J, with 17 bases between the two ends. The CDR3 here is CASSFPSGTIATNEKLFF. Written as DNA, the CDR3 is TGTGCCAGCAGCTTCCCATCCGGGACCATTGCAACTAATGAAAAACTGTTTTTT.

In its sample, this clonotype was seen once. V usage is TRBV6-1 and J usage is TRBJ1-6; the match to TRBD1 covers 7 bases. Germline V gene sequence: CDR1 MNHNS, CDR2 SASEGT. The CDR3 loop spans 15 amino acids. The trim removed 0 bases at V and 9 bases at J, leaving 5 bases unmatched. The CDR3 reads CASSEAWAGGSPLHF. CDR3 nucleotides: TGTGCCAGCAGTGAAGCCTGGGCAGGGGGTTCACCCCTCCACTTT.

The chain is built from TRBV24-1 and TRBJ2-6; D is ambiguous. The CDR3 length is 15 residues. CDR1 and CDR2 from the germline V gene are KGHDR and SFDVKD. Trimming took 11 bases from V and 2 from J, leaving 15 bases between them. CDR3 coding DNA: TGTGCCAGCCTACCGAGTTCCGCTGGGGCCAACGTCCTGACTTTC. Its protein is CASLPSSAGANVLTF.

About this clonotype itself: One base away lies a much larger clone, so this may be a sequencing read error. The rearrangement uses TRBV10-3 and TRBJ2-7; 10 nucleotides match TRBD2. V gave up 10 bases and J gave up 2 bases; unmatched junction bases: 8. The CDR3 is 14 amino acids. CDR1 ENHRY and CDR2 SYGVKD come from the germline V gene. CDR3 bases: TGTGCCACCTCTCCTAGCGGGAGTACCTACGAGCAGTACTTC. Translating gives CATSPSGSTYEQYF.